This T cell receptor beta chain was sequenced for a study of shared clonotypes between healthy human individuals. The naive CD8 population came from CD45RO-negative cells selected for CCR7, without terminally differentiated effector memory CD45RA+ cells. Adults of Caucasian background living in Nashville, Tennessee made up all donors. As concerns this clone: Its specificity is not known.

Study conclusions and caveats: Sequencing depth was a factor that was expected to affect clonotype sharing among donors. Researchers sampled only blood; tissue repertoires likely differ.

Investigators spread the genomic DNA of each subset evenly over several immunoSEQ plates. Assay: immunoSEQ multiplex PCR; the TCRdb copy retains only in-frame clones and omits some. The data contain over 2,000,000 clones, just under 95% of them singletons. This TCR came from a man between 18 and 35 years old in good health. Some clones in this sample may be carry-over from other donors' samples. Sequenced input: naive CD8+ T cells from PBMCs.

This CDR3 reads CSVFTGVAEQYF. CDR3 bases: TGCAGCGTTTTCACAGGGGTGGCCGAGCAGTACTTC. V usage is TRBV29-1 and J usage is TRBJ2-7; 7 positions match TRBD1. V lost 5 bases and J lost 6; bases outside the gene matches: 7. The CDR3 is made up of 12 amino acids. CDR1 is SQVTM, CDR2 ANQGSEA, per germline.